This entry lists 5 T cell receptor beta chains sequenced from one sample in a study of CD8 T cells in ankylosing spondylitis. Using its own MiXCR run on the 5' RACE reads, TCRdb lists one record per CDR3 protein. Here the sample spans roughly 200,000 distinct CDR3 sequences, about 26% being singletons. Specimen: blood, either unsorted or a sorted T cell fraction (not recorded which). These receptors all come from a male donor with ankylosing spondylitis or in good health (not recorded which).

This clonotype was seen ten or more times. J is TRBJ2-7 and V is TRBV29-1, with unresolved D. Trimming left V 1 base short and J 2 bases short, with 6 bases between. The CDR3 is 12 residues long. Germline CDR1 and CDR2: SQVTM and ANQGSEA. DNA of the CDR3: TGCAGCGTTGAAGGAGACACCTACGAGCAGTACTTC. Protein: CSVEGDTYEQYF.

This sequence joins TRBV24-1 and TRBJ2-4; D not certain. The CDR3 has 15 residues. The V gene's germline CDR1 is KGHDR and CDR2 SFDVKD. Trimming took 2 bases from V and 0 from J, leaving 7 bases between them. For the CDR3, the DNA is TGTGCCACCAGTGATTCACAGCTAGCCAAAAACATTCAGTACTTC. Residues: CATSDSQLAKNIQYF.

The chain links TRBV6-1 to TRBJ2-1, with D maybe TRBD2 (6 bases). Germline CDR1 reads MNHNS; CDR2 reads SASEGT. Deletions cut 5 bases from V and 8 bases from J, with 19 bases between. The CDR3 has 15 residues. DNA for the CDR3: TGTGCCAGCAGTAGACCGGGACTCCGTCGGGATGAGCAGTTCTTC. This translates into CASSRPGLRRDEQFF.

This clonotype was recorded at least ten times. CDR3 in DNA: TGCGCCAGCAGCTTGGTGGTAGCGGGAGACTACGAGCAGTACTTC. Protein product: CASSLVVAGDYEQYF. The chain joins TRBV5-1 to TRBJ2-7; 9 positions match TRBD2. J was trimmed by 3 bases and V by 0 bases; bases with no gene match: 4. The germline CDR1 and CDR2 sequences are SGHRS and YFSETQ. This CDR3 region has 15 residues.

This chain connects TRBV29-1 to TRBJ2-5; possible D gene TRBD1, 5 bases. Germline lookup yields CDR1 SQVTM and CDR2 ANQGSEA. The CDR3 extends over 15 amino acids. Trimming left V 5 bases short and J 0 bases short, with 16 bases between. The CDR3 spells CSVLFRDRHQETQYF. CDR3 coding DNA: TGCAGCGTTTTATTCAGGGATAGGCACCAAGAGACCCAGTACTTC.